This is a list of T cell receptor beta chains from one sample in a study of T cell clonotyping in hematopoietic cell transplantation. The data were produced by immunoSEQ multiplex PCR, yet TCRdb's version contains in-frame clones alone and is incomplete. The repertoire consists of 6,500 to 7,500 clones, with more than 75% occurring once and the leading ten covering approximately 6.5%. The source was peripheral blood mononuclear cells, collected before stem cell transplant. Receptor source: a man aged 55-75 years with acute myeloid leukemia. Some clones in this sample may be carry-over from other donors' samples. Both conserved end residues are part of each CDR3. The order of the fields is clone size, D gene, V gene, J gene, CDR3 DNA, CDR3 protein. The D gene is left open where the match is weak. Clone size is stated in some rows and not others, as once, few, many or a class when expanded.

-	-	TRBV6-1	TRBJ2-3	TGTGCCAGCAGTGAAGCGGCCTATTTAAGGATTAGCACAGATACGCAGTATTTT	CASSEAAYLRISTDTQYF
few	TRBD1	TRBV4-1	TRBJ2-7	TGCGCCAGCAGCCAAAGAGCGACAGGGCCTAAGGACGAGCAGTACTTC	CASSQRATGPKDEQYF
-	TRBD1	TRBV28	TRBJ2-5	TGTGCCAGCAGTGACGGACAGGTCGGGTGGGAGACCCAGTACTTC	CASSDGQVGWETQYF
-	-	TRBV7-6	TRBJ2-1	TGTGCCAGCAGCCCCAGTGTAACAGGGTACAATGAGCAGTTCTTC	CASSPSVTGYNEQFF
few	-	TRBV11-3	TRBJ2-7	TGTGCCAGCAGCTCCTCGCCACTGGACGAGCAGTACTTC	CASSSSPLDEQYF
-	TRBD1	TRBV27	TRBJ1-2	TGTGCCAGCAGTTCGACAGGGTACGACTATGGCTACACCTTC	CASSSTGYDYGYTF
-	TRBD2	TRBV10-3	TRBJ2-7	TGTGCCACCCTAGCGGGAGTGATTACCTACGAGCAGTACTTC	CATLAGVITYEQYF
-	TRBD1	TRBV2	TRBJ2-3	TGTGCCAGCAGTATGACAGGGACCACAGATACGCAGTATTTT	CASSMTGTTDTQYF
-	TRBD1	TRBV7-2	TRBJ2-6	TGTGCCAGCAGCCAAGACAGGGCTGGGGCCAACGTCCTGACTTTC	CASSQDRAGANVLTF
-	-	TRBV11-2	TRBJ1-2	TGTGCCAGCAGCGTTATGCCAAAGGACAGCCTCGGCTATGGCTACACCTTC	CASSVMPKDSLGYGYTF
-	-	TRBV30	TRBJ2-1	TGTGCCTGGGGAACAGGATACTACAATGAGCAGTTCTTC	CAWGTGYYNEQFF
-	-	TRBV6-5	TRBJ2-1	TGTGCCAGCAGTTACCCCGGGGGCCGAGGCAATGAGCAGTTCTTC	CASSYPGGRGNEQFF
-	-	TRBV4-1	TRBJ2-1	TGCGCCAGCAGCCAAGGAGTACAGGAGTACAATGAGCAGTTCTTC	CASSQGVQEYNEQFF
-	TRBD1	TRBV28	TRBJ2-5	TGTGCCAGCGACACCCCCGGGACAGGGTTTGAGACCCAGTACTTC	CASDTPGTGFETQYF
-	-	TRBV29-1	TRBJ2-7	TGCAGCGTGGTCAGGGATTCCTACGAGCAGTACTTC	CSVVRDSYEQYF
-	-	TRBV7-6	TRBJ1-4	TGTGCCAGCAGCCCCCGGGGGGCTAATGAAAAACTGTTTTTT	CASSPRGANEKLFF
-	-	TRBV4-1	TRBJ2-7	TGCGCCAGCAGCCAAGATCAGCCAGGACGGAGTGTGTTCTACGAGCAGTACTTC	CASSQDQPGRSVFYEQYF
-	TRBD1	TRBV27	TRBJ1-1	TGTGCCAGCAGTCCACGCGGGACAGGCGAAGCTTTCTTT	CASSPRGTGEAFF
once	-	TRBV30	TRBJ1-5	TGTGCCTGGAGTCGGGGAGTCCGGGGCAATCAGCCCCAGCATTTT	CAWSRGVRGNQPQHF
-	TRBD2	TRBV5-4	TRBJ2-1	TGTGCCAGCAGACTATGGGGGACTAGTGGGTTAAATGAGCAGTTCTTC	CASRLWGTSGLNEQFF
-	-	TRBV6-6	TRBJ1-2	TGTGCCAGCACCATGACAGAGTATGGCTACACCTTC	CASTMTEYGYTF
-	-	TRBV28	TRBJ2-7	TGTGCCAGCGACAGGACATCTCGAGGGAACCTTGCCTTC	CASDRTSRGNLAF
-	TRBD1	TRBV5-1	TRBJ2-7	TGCGCCAGCAGCGCCTCCGGGACAGGGTACTTCGAGCAGTACTTC	CASSASGTGYFEQYF
-	-	TRBV4-2	TRBJ2-2	TGTGCCAGCAGCCAAGCGGGCGGCACAACGAACACCGGGGAGCTGTTTTTT	CASSQAGGTTNTGELFF
-	TRBD2	TRBV29-1	TRBJ2-3	TGCAGCTTTACGGGGGGAGGTATCGGCACAGATACGCAGTATTTT	CSFTGGGIGTDTQYF
-	TRBD1	TRBV15	TRBJ1-1	TGTGCCACCAGCCGAGGGGACAGTTACACTGAAGCTTTCTTT	CATSRGDSYTEAFF
-	-	TRBV5-1	TRBJ2-5	TGCGCCAGCAGCTTGCTTTTCCAGGCTATTCAAGAGACCCAGTACTTC	CASSLLFQAIQETQYF
-	TRBD2	TRBV2	TRBJ2-2	TGTGCCAGCAGTGCCAAACTAGCGGGAGGGAACACCGGGGAGCTGTTTTTT	CASSAKLAGGNTGELFF
once	-	TRBV5-1	TRBJ1-3	TGCGCCAGCAGCTTTAAGGGGTCTGGAAACACCATATATTTT	CASSFKGSGNTIYF
-	TRBD2	TRBV19	TRBJ2-5	TGTGCCAGTAGTAGCCCAGGACTAGCGGGACAAGAGACCCAGTACTTC	CASSSPGLAGQETQYF
-	TRBD2	TRBV2	TRBJ2-1	TGTGCCAGCATCGATACTAGCGGGAGCTATGAGCAGTTCTTC	CASIDTSGSYEQFF
-	-	TRBV28	TRBJ1-1	TGTGCCAGCAGTCCTTTACAAGAGAACACTGAAGCTTTCTTT	CASSPLQENTEAFF
-	-	TRBV7-2	TRBJ1-5	TGTGCCAGCAGCTTAGTTGGTTCGCCCCAGCATTTT	CASSLVGSPQHF
-	-	TRBV7-8	TRBJ1-2	TGTGCCAGCAGCGCAATAGCGGCAGACTATGGCTACACCTTC	CASSAIAADYGYTF
-	-	TRBV27	TRBJ1-1	TGTGCCAGCAGTTTTAAGGACTCGAACACTGAAGCTTTCTTT	CASSFKDSNTEAFF
-	-	TRBV30	TRBJ2-2	TGTGCCTGGAGTGATACATACGACAGTAGGGTAACCGGGGAGCTGTTTTTT	CAWSDTYDSRVTGELFF
-	-	TRBV6-5	TRBJ2-2	TGTGCCAGCACACACTCCGGGGAGCTGTTTTTT	CASTHSGELFF
-	-	TRBV28	TRBJ1-1	TGTGCCAGCAGTTTAGGGGCTAGGTTCACTGAAGCTTTCTTT	CASSLGARFTEAFF
-	-	TRBV28	TRBJ1-4	TGTGCCAGCACCACTGCCGGGGGGGCTCCGGCTAATGAAAAACTGTTTTTT	CASTTAGGAPANEKLFF
-	TRBD1	TRBV5-1	TRBJ1-1	TGCGCCAGCGGACAGGGGTCGAACACTGAAGCTTTCTTT	CASGQGSNTEAFF
-	-	TRBV6-4	TRBJ2-2	TGTGCCAGCAATTCCGAATCTAGTTCCGGGGAGCTGTTTTTT	CASNSESSSGELFF
-	-	TRBV5-5	TRBJ1-2	TGTGCCAGCAGCTTGGGGCAGCAGACCAGCTACACCTTC	CASSLGQQTSYTF
once	-	TRBV7-2	TRBJ1-5	TGTGCCAGCACCTCAATCTACAATCAGCCCCAGCATTTT	CASTSIYNQPQHF
few	-	TRBV7-3	TRBJ2-3	TGTGCCAGCAGCCTCATGACTGGCACAGATACGCAGTATTTT	CASSLMTGTDTQYF
-	-	TRBV7-8	TRBJ2-7	TGTGCCAGCAGCTTTACGCCCCACGGGCAGTTCTCCTACGAGCAGTACTTC	CASSFTPHGQFSYEQYF
-	-	TRBV30	TRBJ1-4	TGTGCCTGGAGTCCGAACCTACAAGCGACTAATGAAAAACTGTTTTTT	CAWSPNLQATNEKLFF
-	TRBD1	TRBV28	TRBJ1-1	TGTGCCAGCAGTTTGACAGGGGCCAAGAACACTGAAGCTTTCTTT	CASSLTGAKNTEAFF
-	-	TRBV5-1	TRBJ1-3	TGCGCCAGCAGCTTGGGACAGGCGAGCTCTGGAAACACCATATATTTT	CASSLGQASSGNTIYF
-	-	TRBV10-1	TRBJ1-1	TGCGCCAGCAGTGAGTTGCGGGGGTTCGGGACTGAAGCTTTCTTT	CASSELRGFGTEAFF
-	-	TRBV28	TRBJ2-5	TGTGCCAGCACTGATGGGGGACGGCGGGGAGAGACCCAGTACTTC	CASTDGGRRGETQYF
-	-	TRBV4-1	TRBJ1-5	TGCGCCAGCAGCCAAGTGACCATGGGGGGGATTAATCAGCCCCAGCATTTT	CASSQVTMGGINQPQHF
-	-	TRBV28	TRBJ1-2	TGTGCCAGCACCCCCTTCGGCAGCTACTATGGCTACACCTTC	CASTPFGSYYGYTF
-	-	TRBV6-1	TRBJ2-3	TGTGCCAGCAGTGCCGCAGGACCGGATACGCAGTATTTT	CASSAAGPDTQYF
-	TRBD1	TRBV5-5	TRBJ1-4	TGTGCCAGCAGCGTGACAGGGTGGGGTGAAAAACTGTTTTTT	CASSVTGWGEKLFF
-	-	TRBV9	TRBJ2-1	TGTGCCAGCAGCCTTACAGGGTCTGAGCAGTTCTTC	CASSLTGSEQFF
-	-	TRBV5-1	TRBJ2-6	TGCGCCAGCAGCGGGGGACTCAGCTCCGGGGCCAACGTCCTGACTTTC	CASSGGLSSGANVLTF
-	-	TRBV7-6	TRBJ2-7	TGTGCCAGCAGCTTTGCAGGGGCCTACGAGCAGTACTTC	CASSFAGAYEQYF